Listed below are T cell receptor beta chains from one sample, sequenced in a study of blood T cell repertoires in COVID-19. Sequenced by immunoSEQ multiplex PCR; TCRdb stores in-frame clones only, minus some. Of a few hundred thousand clones in the sample, about 89% were seen once. The sample was peripheral blood. These TCRs come from a woman between 40 and 50 years old who had recovered from COVID-19. Each CDR3 is given with its conserved first and last residue. Fields, in order: J gene, clone size, V gene, CDR3 length, D gene, CDR3 protein, CDR3 DNA. D genes are given only for firm matches. Only part of the rows carry a size: once, few, many, or a class if the clone is expanded.

J: TRBJ2-7
size: once
V: TRBV29-1
length: 12
D: TRBD1
CDR3: CSGTGTNYEQYF
DNA: TGCAGCGGGACAGGGACCAACTACGAGCAGTACTTC

J: TRBJ2-1
size: once
V: TRBV5-8
length: 20
D: TRBD2
CDR3: CASSWAGGLAGFRPHNEQFF
DNA: TGTGCCAGCAGCTGGGCGGGGGGACTAGCGGGATTTAGACCCCACAATGAGCAGTTCTTC

J: TRBJ1-3
size: NA
V: TRBV19
length: 16
D: NA
CDR3: CASSIDRATGGNTIYF
DNA: TGTGCCAGTAGTATAGATCGTGCGACTGGCGGAAACACCATATATTTT

J: TRBJ2-3
size: NA
V: TRBV30
length: 11
D: NA
CDR3: CAEETADTQYF
DNA: TGTGCCGAGGAGACCGCGGATACGCAGTATTTT

J: TRBJ2-1
size: NA
V: TRBV4-2
length: 16
D: NA
CDR3: CASSQEGRGSYNEQFF
DNA: TGTGCCAGCAGCCAAGAAGGAAGGGGGAGTTACAATGAGCAGTTCTTC

J: TRBJ1-5
size: NA
V: TRBV19
length: 17
D: TRBD1
CDR3: CASSWDRTGRSNQPQHF
DNA: TGTGCCAGTAGTTGGGACAGGACAGGACGTAGCAATCAGCCCCAGCATTTT

J: TRBJ2-1
size: NA
V: TRBV27
length: 16
D: TRBD2
CDR3: CASSSWTSGSVNEQFF
DNA: TGTGCCAGCAGTTCCTGGACTAGCGGGAGTGTGAATGAGCAGTTCTTC

J: TRBJ2-1
size: NA
V: TRBV5-8
length: 15
D: TRBD2
CDR3: CASSLGLAENNEQFF
DNA: TGTGCCAGCAGCTTGGGACTAGCGGAGAACAATGAGCAGTTCTTC

J: TRBJ2-7
size: NA
V: TRBV27
length: 12
D: TRBD2
CDR3: CASSPGGFEQYF
DNA: TGTGCCAGCAGCCCGGGAGGTTTCGAGCAGTACTTC

J: TRBJ2-4
size: NA
V: TRBV5-3
length: 14
D: NA
CDR3: CARSPDRVKNIQYF
DNA: TGTGCCAGAAGCCCCGACAGAGTCAAAAACATTCAGTACTTC

J: TRBJ2-7
size: NA
V: TRBV29-1
length: 15
D: TRBD2
CDR3: CSARLAGGKPYEQYF
DNA: TGCAGCGCTCGACTAGCGGGAGGAAAACCTTACGAGCAGTACTTC

J: TRBJ1-4
size: NA
V: TRBV6-1
length: 15
D: NA
CDR3: CASSELGIGGEKLFF
DNA: TGTGCCAGCAGTGAATTGGGAATTGGGGGGGAAAAACTGTTTTTT

J: TRBJ1-4
size: NA
V: TRBV29-1
length: 13
D: NA
CDR3: CSVEAGNNEKLFF
DNA: TGCAGCGTTGAGGCAGGGAATAATGAAAAACTGTTTTTT

J: TRBJ2-1
size: NA
V: TRBV7-2
length: 13
D: NA
CDR3: CASSLGLYNEQFF
DNA: TGTGCCAGCAGCCTGGGACTTTACAATGAGCAGTTCTTC

J: TRBJ1-5
size: NA
V: TRBV3-1/TRBV3-2
length: 13
D: NA
CDR3: CASSRGGWEPQHF
DNA: TGTGCCAGCAGCAGGGGGGGTTGGGAGCCCCAGCATTTT

J: TRBJ2-5
size: NA
V: TRBV5-1
length: 14
D: TRBD1
CDR3: CASSPDRGTATQYF
DNA: TGCGCCAGCAGCCCGGACAGGGGTACGGCGACCCAGTACTTC

J: TRBJ2-7
size: NA
V: TRBV7-9
length: 13
D: TRBD1
CDR3: CASTGTGAYEQYF
DNA: TGTGCCAGCACCGGAACAGGGGCCTACGAGCAGTACTTC

J: TRBJ2-7
size: NA
V: TRBV5-1
length: 14
D: TRBD2
CDR3: CASSAGLAAYEQYF
DNA: TGCGCCAGCAGCGCGGGACTAGCGGCCTACGAGCAGTACTTC

J: TRBJ1-2
size: once
V: TRBV24-1
length: 14
D: NA
CDR3: CATSDPDRPYGYTF
DNA: TGTGCCACCAGTGACCCCGACAGGCCATATGGCTACACCTTC

J: TRBJ1-2
size: NA
V: TRBV7-9
length: 13
D: TRBD1
CDR3: CASSPGTGYGYTF
DNA: TGTGCCAGCAGCCCCGGGACAGGCTATGGCTACACCTTC

J: TRBJ2-7
size: NA
V: TRBV3-1/TRBV3-2
length: 16
D: TRBD2
CDR3: CASSQLTSGEPYEQYF
DNA: TGTGCCAGCAGCCAATTGACTAGCGGAGAACCCTACGAGCAGTACTTC

J: TRBJ1-6
size: NA
V: TRBV5-1
length: 14
D: TRBD1
CDR3: CASSVGQDNSPLHF
DNA: TGCGCCAGCAGCGTGGGACAGGATAATTCACCCCTCCACTTT

J: TRBJ2-1
size: NA
V: TRBV5-6
length: 17
D: TRBD1
CDR3: CASSLGTGGWLYNEQFF
DNA: TGTGCCAGCAGCTTGGGGACAGGGGGTTGGCTCTACAATGAGCAGTTCTTC

J: TRBJ2-1
size: NA
V: TRBV30
length: 12
D: NA
CDR3: CAWSSDWNEQFF
DNA: TGTGCCTGGAGTTCAGATTGGAATGAGCAGTTCTTC

J: TRBJ2-5
size: NA
V: TRBV7-7
length: 14
D: NA
CDR3: CASSLGWSQETQYF
DNA: TGTGCCAGCAGCTTAGGATGGAGCCAAGAGACCCAGTACTTC

J: TRBJ1-2
size: NA
V: TRBV6-1
length: 13
D: NA
CDR3: CASSEVKGYGYTF
DNA: TGTGCCAGCAGTGAGGTGAAGGGGTATGGCTACACCTTC

J: TRBJ1-5
size: NA
V: TRBV30
length: 17
D: NA
CDR3: CAWSGGHRTYSNQPQHF
DNA: TGTGCCTGGAGTGGGGGACACAGAACATATAGCAATCAGCCCCAGCATTTT

J: TRBJ1-2
size: NA
V: TRBV27
length: 19
D: TRBD1
CDR3: CASSLRRPTGMLGRYGYTF
DNA: TGTGCCAGCAGTTTACGTCGCCCGACAGGGATGCTAGGTCGCTATGGCTACACCTTC

J: TRBJ2-2
size: NA
V: TRBV9
length: 16
D: TRBD2
CDR3: CASSTTSGTNTGELFF
DNA: TGTGCCAGCAGCACGACTAGCGGGACGAACACCGGGGAGCTGTTTTTT

J: TRBJ1-3
size: NA
V: TRBV28
length: 12
D: NA
CDR3: CASTGSGNTIYF
DNA: TGTGCCAGCACCGGGTCTGGAAACACCATATATTTT

J: TRBJ2-1
size: once
V: TRBV11-3
length: 17
D: NA
CDR3: CASSLDLRGSPYNEQFF
DNA: TGTGCCAGCAGCTTAGACCTAAGGGGGTCCCCCTACAATGAGCAGTTCTTC

J: TRBJ1-5
size: NA
V: TRBV20-1
length: 15
D: NA
CDR3: CSASSAGDSNQPQHF
DNA: TGCAGTGCTAGTTCGGCAGGGGATAGCAATCAGCCCCAGCATTTT